This T cell receptor (beta chain) was found in a study of T-cell reconstitution after alpha-beta-depleted transplantation in children. Germline V lookup: CDR1 MNHEY, CDR2 SVGAGI. V lost 0 bases and J 10 bases, leaving 15 bases between the germline ends. The CDR3 spans 14 residues. TCRbeta library preparation incorporated unique molecular identifiers. Via MiXCR, TCRdb re-called the PCR reads, giving one row per CDR3 protein. The data show about 580,000 distinct CDR3 sequences, roughly 23% seen once. V and J are TRBV6-5 and TRBJ1-1; D perhaps matches TRBD1 (5 bases). The specimen was PBMCs, mostly from graft donor cells, collected 360 days after TCRalphabeta/CD19-depleted stem cell transplant. The source is a boy under two years old who had a stem cell transplant for acute myeloid leukemia, so the T cells may come from the graft donor. In nucleotides, the CDR3 is TGTGCCAGCAGTTACTCGATGGGGGACTCGGGAGCTTTCTTT. This sequence encodes CASSYSMGDSGAFF.